Presented here are 31 T cell receptor beta chains from one specimen sequenced in a study of T-cell memory formation after mild COVID-19. TCRdb itself ran the 5' RACE reads through MiXCR, one entry per CDR3 protein. The table records some 49,000 distinct CDR3 sequences, 25% to 30% of them present only once. Source material: PBMCs or a T cell subset sorted from them (not recorded which). These receptor sequences come from a man younger than 30 who had mild COVID-19 (a few samples of this study predate the infection). Cell type and time point are not known.

As regards this clonotype: Compared with germline, one end of the junction differs, possibly owing to a read error. The chain recombines TRBV12-3 or TRBV12-4 with TRBJ2-4, with TRBD1 matching 7 bases. The CDR3 is made up of 13 amino acids. CDR3 in DNA: TGTGCCAGAAGTTTAAGGATGGGGGACAGCGCCGACTTC. Protein: CARSLRMGDSADF.

This clonotype has only a few counts. This chain joins TRBV27 and TRBJ2-7; the D call may be TRBD1 or TRBD2 (5 bases each). The CDR3 spans 13 residues. Trimming stripped 3 bases from V and 6 bases from J, with 12 bases between. CDR1 and CDR2 from the germline V gene are MNHEY and SMNVEV (reference sequence). CDR3 sequence reads: CASSFTSGTEQYV. As DNA, the CDR3 is TGTGCCAGCAGTTTCACTTCGGGGACCGAGCAGTACGTC.

The chain carries TRBV4-3 and TRBJ2-3; no clear D gene. CDR1 LGHNA and CDR2 YSLEER come from the germline V gene. The V and J ends lost 3 bases and 5 bases respectively, with 18 bases between them. The CDR3 has 16 residues. Written as DNA, the CDR3 is TGCGCCAGCAGCCAGGAACTCAAAAGAAGGGTAGATACGCAGTATTTT. Its translation is CASSQELKRRVDTQYF.

The table lists this clonotype with a few counts. The chain joins TRBV30 to TRBJ2-7; 10 bases agree with TRBD1. Germline CDR1 and CDR2: GTSNPN and SVGIG (reference sequence). CDR3 size: 14 residues. The V and J ends lost 2 bases and 3 bases, in that order; junction bases with no gene match: 4. DNA of the CDR3: TGTGCCTGGAGTAAGGGGGACAGGGGCTACGAGCAGTACTTC. This translates into CAWSKGDRGYEQYF.

The chain carries TRBV6-2 or TRBV6-3 and TRBJ2-1, with TRBD1 as a possible D gene (5 bases). This CDR3 is built from 14 residues. The V end lost 6 bases, the J end lost 5 bases, and 14 bases lay between the germline ends. The V gene's germline CDR1 is MNHEY and CDR2 SVGEGT. CDR3 sequence (DNA): TGTGCCAGCAGCCCTTCCGGACACAACAATGAGCAGTTCTTC. Translation gives CASSPSGHNNEQFF.

This clonotype occurred a few times. The chain links TRBV7-6 to TRBJ2-3; tentative D call: TRBD2 (7 bases). The CDR3 is 16 amino acids. CDR1 is SGHVS, CDR2 FNYEAQ, per germline. The V end lost 5 bases, the J end lost 5 bases, and 20 bases lay between the germline ends. CDR3 sequence: CASSPNGRGALDTQYF. The CDR3 region has the DNA TGTGCCAGCAGCCCGAATGGCCGGGGGGCCCTAGATACGCAGTATTTT.

This clonotype qualifies as medium-sized (0.01 to 0.1%). The chain carries TRBV12-3 or TRBV12-4 and TRBJ1-2; D remains unclear. Trimming took off 4 bases at V and 7 bases at J, with 13 bases between the two ends. This CDR3 contains 13 residues. The CDR3 nucleotides are TGTGCCAGCAGTTCCAATGGTTTCGGTGGCTACACCTTC. Amino acids: CASSSNGFGGYTF.

The table lists this clonotype with a few counts. The CDR3 DNA is TGCGCCAGCAGCCAAGGCGAGGGGAACGGGCAGTACGTC. Translation gives CASSQGEGNGQYV. V usage is TRBV4-1 and J usage is TRBJ2-7; perhaps D is TRBD1 or TRBD2 (5 bases each). The CDR3 totals 13 residues. Germline CDR1 MGHRA, CDR2 YSYEKL. The germline V and J ends were trimmed by 1 base and 9 bases, with 13 bases remaining between them.

This sequence joins TRBV4-3 and TRBJ1-1, with TRBD1 as a possible D gene (5 bases). The CDR3 is 14 amino acids. V lost 0 bases and J lost 4, with 9 bases in between. The V gene's germline CDR1 is LGHNA and CDR2 YSLEER. CDR3 protein: CASSQEGLGTEAFF. The DNA for the CDR3 is TGCGCCAGCAGCCAAGAGGGACTGGGCACTGAAGCTTTCTTT.

The rearrangement uses TRBV20-1 and TRBJ2-2, with D unclear. V lost 0 bases and J 7 bases, leaving 18 bases between the germline ends. Germline CDR1 DFQATT, CDR2 SNEGSKA (reference sequence). The CDR3 extends over 16 amino acids. CDR3: CSAREIGVWSFGELFF. CDR3 DNA sequence: TGCAGTGCTAGAGAGATAGGCGTCTGGAGCTTCGGGGAGCTGTTTTTT.

The sample holds a few counts of this clonotype. The CDR3 coding sequence is TGTGCTAGTCTCAGGGGCGAGCAGTACGTC. It specifies CASLRGEQYV. The gene calls are TRBV12-5 and TRBJ2-7, with D possibly being TRBD1 (6 bases). The CDR3 totals 10 residues. V was shortened by 8 bases and J by 6 bases, with 8 bases between the two germline ends. The V gene's germline CDR1 is LGHNT and CDR2 FRNRAP.

This clonotype was detected only a few times. The genes are TRBV4-3 and TRBJ2-5, with 13 bases matching TRBD2. The CDR3 is made up of 18 amino acids. V trimming: 0 bases; J trimming: 4 bases; junction bases outside the gene matches: 8. CDR1 is LGHNA and CDR2 is YSLEER in the germline V gene. CDR3 in amino acids: CASSQEVWGTSGTETQYF. CDR3 DNA: TGCGCCAGCAGCCAAGAGGTTTGGGGGACTAGCGGGACAGAGACCCAGTACTTC.

The chain couples TRBV12-3 or TRBV12-4 to TRBJ1-2; 10 bases align to TRBD1. With 6 bases clipped from V and 8 bases from J, the junction kept 9 bases outside the gene matches. CDR3 length equals 14 residues. CDR3 in amino acids: CASSPDRGDLGYTF. CDR3 DNA: TGTGCCAGCAGCCCGGACAGGGGGGATTTGGGCTACACCTTC.

In this sample, this clonotype turned up a few times. J is TRBJ2-3 and V is TRBV7-3; 8 positions match TRBD2. V dropped 2 bases and J dropped 4; count of bases not matched to a gene: 8. CDR3 length equals 16 residues. Germline V gives CDR1 SGHTA, CDR2 FQGTGA. The CDR3, as DNA: TGTGCCAGCAGCTTACTTTCGGGGGGGCCGTCAGATACGCAGTATTTT. Its translation: CASSLLSGGPSDTQYF.

This rearrangement joins TRBV12-3 or TRBV12-4 to TRBJ1-2; D is undetermined. The CDR3 has 13 residues. V was cut by 5 bases and J by 8 bases, with 15 bases left in between. CDR3 DNA sequence: TGTGCCAGCAGTAGGACGGGCTTAGAGGGCTACACCTTC. Its protein product is CASSRTGLEGYTF.

Many counts were recorded for this clonotype. The rearrangement links TRBV7-6 to TRBJ2-1; the match to TRBD2 covers 8 bases. CDR1 is SGHVS and CDR2 is FNYEAQ in the germline V gene. The V and J ends lost 1 base and 12 bases, in that order; junction bases with no gene match: 5. CDR3 length: 13 amino acids. This chain's CDR3 is CASSLVSGGRQFF. In DNA form, the CDR3 reads TGTGCCAGCAGCTTAGTTTCGGGGGGGCGGCAGTTCTTC.

The table lists this clonotype with many counts. The chain links TRBV11-2 to TRBJ2-3, with D perhaps being TRBD1 or TRBD2 (5 bases each). Trimming shortened V by 4 bases and J by 4 bases, and 18 bases separated the two germline ends. The CDR3 is made up of 16 amino acids. Germline CDR1 reads SGHAT; CDR2 reads FQNNGV. The CDR3 loop reads CASSSFRDPPPDTQYF. The CDR3 nucleotides are TGTGCCAGCAGCTCCTTCCGGGACCCCCCGCCAGATACGCAGTATTTT. Using reference TRBV11-2 and TRBJ2-3 for the parts outside the CDR3, the full variable domain is EAGVAQSPRYKIIEKRQSVAFWCNPISGHATLYWYQQILGQGPKLLIQFQNNGVVDDSQLPKDRFSAERLKGVDSTLKIQPAKLEDSAVYLCASSSFRDPPPDTQYFGPGTRLTVL.

The CDR3 nucleotides are TGTGCCAGCAGCTTAGAATCCTGGACCTACGAGCAGTACGTC. Translated: CASSLESWTYEQYV. The V call is TRBV7-8, the J call TRBJ2-7, with unresolved D. This CDR3 is built from 14 residues. Germline CDR1 is SGHVS and CDR2 is FQNEAQ. With 1 base removed from V and 2 bases from J, the gap between germline ends came to 9 bases.

This chain connects TRBV12-3 or TRBV12-4 to TRBJ2-7; 10 nucleotides agree with TRBD1. The CDR3 consists of 14 residues. The V segment lost 8 bases and the J segment 2 bases; nucleotides outside the gene matches: 6. The CDR3 coding sequence is TGTGCCAGCCAGGGACAGGGGTTTACCTACGAGCAGTACTTC. Its protein product is CASQGQGFTYEQYF.

The table lists this clonotype with a few counts. The rearrangement uses TRBV7-3 and TRBJ2-3; possible D gene TRBD2, 5 bases. Germline V gene lookup returns CDR1 SGHTA and CDR2 FQGTGA. The length of the CDR3 is 17 residues. Trimming took off 0 bases at V and 4 bases at J, with 17 bases between the two ends. CDR3 DNA: TGTGCCAGCAGCTTAACGCCGCCCGCGGGCGTCCCAGATACGCAGTATTTT. It translates to CASSLTPPAGVPDTQYF.

This clonotype was counted between two and nine times. The genes are TRBV5-1 and TRBJ2-1, with D maybe TRBD2 (5 bases). There are 17 residues in the CDR3. V was cut by 5 bases and J by 0 bases, with 18 bases left in between. Per germline, CDR1 SGHRS and CDR2 YFSETQ. The CDR3 nucleotides read TGCGCCAGCAGTCCTCACGGGTCGGGGAGCTCCTACAATGAGCAGTTCTTC. Translation gives CASSPHGSGSSYNEQFF.

The rearrangement links TRBV4-1 to TRBJ2-7, with 7 positions matching TRBD1. Trimming cost V 1 base and J 1 base; bases outside gene matches: 1. Per the germline V gene, CDR1 is MGHRA and CDR2 is YSYEKL. There are 14 residues in the CDR3. The CDR3 DNA sequence: TGCGCCAGCAGCCAAGCGACAGGGTCCTACGAGCAGTACGTC. It translates to CASSQATGSYEQYV.

This chain links TRBV9 with TRBJ2-1; no firm D call. Germline V lookup: CDR1 SGDLS, CDR2 YYNGEE. There are 12 residues in the CDR3. The V and J ends lost 0 bases and 7 bases respectively, with 5 bases between them. CDR3 in amino acids: CASSVAGNEQFF. CDR3 nucleotide sequence: TGTGCCAGCAGCGTAGCGGGTAATGAGCAGTTCTTC.

The chain uses TRBV29-1 and TRBJ2-7; 9 bases map to TRBD2. Germline CDR1 and CDR2: SQVTM and ANQGSEA. This CDR3 region has 13 residues. With V trimmed by 3 bases and J by 2 bases, 2 bases remained unmatched. The CDR3 reads CSVEVAGAYEQYV. CDR3 DNA: TGCAGCGTTGAGGTAGCGGGGGCCTACGAGCAGTACGTC.

This chain joins TRBV5-5 and TRBJ1-2; D remains ambiguous. V was shortened by 1 base and J by 3 bases, with 16 bases between the two germline ends. The CDR3 is 16 residues long. CDR1 SGHKS and CDR2 YYEKEE come from the germline V gene (reference sequence). The CDR3 loop is CASSLTMRPIHYGYTF. Written as DNA, the CDR3 is TGTGCCAGCAGCTTGACTATGCGACCGATTCACTATGGCTACACCTTC.

V and J are TRBV4-3 and TRBJ2-1, with D unclear. The CDR3 totals 13 residues. Germline CDR1 LGHNA, CDR2 YSLEER. V was cut by 2 bases and J by 9 bases, with 11 bases left in between. CDR3 coding DNA: TGCGCCAGCAGCCAATGGGTGTGGGGTGAGCAGTTCTTC. This translates into CASSQWVWGEQFF.

V gene TRBV7-9 combines with J gene TRBJ2-7, with 12 bases identical to TRBD2. The germline CDR1 and CDR2 sequences are SEHNR and FQNEAQ (reference sequence). Losses at the gene ends were 5 bases for V and 3 bases for J; bases not matched to a gene: 5. CDR3 length: 15 residues. Here the CDR3 reads CASSARLAGVYEQYF. In DNA form, the CDR3 reads TGTGCCAGCAGCGCACGACTAGCGGGGGTCTACGAGCAGTACTTC.

The chain couples TRBV24-1 to TRBJ1-1; the D gene is possibly TRBD1 (5 bases). The CDR3 spans 13 residues. V shed 7 bases and J shed 5 bases, with 13 bases lying between them. From germline, CDR1 is KGHDR and CDR2 SFDVKD. The CDR3 reads CATSQGEVTEAFF. The CDR3 DNA reads as TGTGCCACCAGCCAGGGTGAAGTGACTGAAGCTTTCTTT.

The chain links TRBV6-1 to TRBJ2-2; D not certain. Looked up from germline, CDR1 is MNHNS and CDR2 is SASEGT. The CDR3 is 15 amino acids. The V end was cut by 2 bases, the J end by 5 bases, with 12 bases between. CDR3 region: CASSETPAGTGELFF. CDR3 sequence (DNA): TGTGCCAGCAGTGAAACCCCAGCCGGGACCGGGGAGCTGTTTTTT.

This clonotype was seen only a few times. V usage is TRBV11-2 and J usage is TRBJ2-1, with 9 positions matching TRBD2. The ends lost 3 bases at V and 5 bases at J; junction bases unmatched: 5. Germline CDR1 reads SGHAT; CDR2 reads FQNNGV. This CDR3 is built from 15 residues. The CDR3 is CASSFGSGGNNEQFF. CDR3 nucleotide sequence: TGTGCCAGCAGCTTTGGTAGCGGGGGAAACAATGAGCAGTTCTTC. The variable domain in full, with the rest retrieved from reference TRBV11-2 and TRBJ2-1, is EAGVAQSPRYKIIEKRQSVAFWCNPISGHATLYWYQQILGQGPKLLIQFQNNGVVDDSQLPKDRFSAERLKGVDSTLKIQPAKLEDSAVYLCASSFGSGGNNEQFFGPGTRLTVL.

The chain joins TRBV6-5 to TRBJ2-3; D is ambiguous. V lost 2 bases to trimming and J lost 1 base, with 7 bases between them. Per the germline V gene, CDR1 is MNHEY and CDR2 is SVGAGI. The CDR3 loop spans 14 amino acids. The CDR3 reads CASSYGRGTDTQYF. The CDR3 DNA reads as TGTGCCAGCAGTTACGGACGGGGCACAGATACGCAGTATTTT.